These 18 T cell receptor beta chains share one sample of origin, sequenced in a study of T cell responses to AZD1222 COVID-19 vaccine (dated by TCRdb to the early 2020s). The library was obtained by the immunoSEQ multiplex PCR assay. Imported from immuneACCESS, the table was reduced by TCRdb to in-frame sequences with V and J called. These copies leave out some clones; in studies compared against another copy, an unresolved V gene accounts for under half, and the cause of the remainder is not known. A total of 150,000 or so clones appear in this sample, 89% of them only once. The ten top clones hold over 2.5% of the sample. Interpreted using the paper, the time point label stands for: baseline before first vaccination. This material consisted of peripheral blood, taken on day 0 of AZD1222 vaccination. The receptors stem from an adult in good health.

The gene calls are TRBV6-5 and TRBJ1-5, with D unresolved. V was trimmed by 7 bases and J by 0 bases, leaving 13 bases between them. There are 15 residues in the CDR3. Germline CDR1 reads MNHEY; CDR2 reads SVGAGI. The CDR3 here is CASKIIAVSNQPQHF. CDR3 DNA sequence: TGTGCCAGCAAGATAATTGCGGTTAGCAATCAGCCCCAGCATTTT.

The V gene is TRBV6-5, the J gene TRBJ1-5, with 7 bases that match TRBD1. CDR3 length equals 14 residues. With 6 bases clipped from V and 5 bases from J, the junction kept 7 bases outside the gene matches. The V gene's germline CDR1 is MNHEY and CDR2 SVGAGI. CDR3 in amino acids: CASRPGQSYQPQHF. The DNA for the CDR3 is TGTGCCAGCAGGCCGGGACAGTCTTATCAGCCCCAGCATTTT.

The table lists this clone with a count of one. The chain has TRBV5-4 and TRBJ1-6; D might be TRBD1 (6 bases). Trimming pared 4 bases from V and 10 bases from J, leaving 15 bases between. CDR3 length: 14 residues. CDR1 and CDR2 (germline): SGHNT, YYREEE (reference sequence). Written as DNA, the CDR3 is TGTGCCAGCAGCGGAAGGACAGCGGACTCACCCCTCCACTTT. Its translation is CASSGRTADSPLHF.

This clone was counted a single time. The DNA for the CDR3 is TGTGCCAGCATGGGGGCGGGGGGAAGGCAGCCCCAGCATTTT. Translated, it gives CASMGAGGRQPQHF. The chain joins TRBV25-1 to TRBJ1-5; D is perhaps TRBD1 (6 bases). Germline loops: CDR1 MGHDK, CDR2 SYGVNS. This CDR3 spans 14 amino acids. The V end was cut by 7 bases, the J end by 7 bases, with 17 bases between. Together with reference TRBV25-1 and TRBJ1-5, the CDR3 gives the full variable domain: EADIYQTPRYLVIGTGKKITLECSQTMGHDKMYWYQQDPGMELHLIHYSYGVNSTEKGDLSSESTVSRIRTEHFPLTLESARPSHTSQYLCASMGAGGRQPQHFGDGTRLSIL.

V is TRBV2 and J is TRBJ2-5; 8 bases fit TRBD2. With V trimmed by 3 bases and J by 2 bases, 20 bases remained unmatched. Germline values: CDR1 SNHLY, CDR2 FYNNEI. This CDR3 has 20 amino acids. The CDR3 loop reads CASSEGDWWRGARTQETQYF. CDR3 coding DNA: TGTGCCAGCAGTGAGGGGGACTGGTGGCGGGGGGCCCGAACTCAAGAGACCCAGTACTTC.

Written as DNA, the CDR3 is TGCGCCAGCAGCCAAGAGACAGCGACTAACTATGGCTACACCTTC. It encodes CASSQETATNYGYTF. This rearrangement joins TRBV4-3 to TRBJ1-2; D is perhaps TRBD1 (5 bases). Germline-derived CDR1 and CDR2 are LGHNA and YSLEER. V lost 0 bases and J 0 bases, leaving 8 bases between the germline ends. This CDR3 comprises 15 residues.

The V gene is TRBV11-2, the J gene TRBJ2-3; 15 bases line up with TRBD2. This CDR3 has 16 residues. The V gene's germline CDR1 is SGHAT and CDR2 FQNNGV. The junction had 5 bases not matched to a gene; V was cut back by 4 bases and J by 6 bases. The DNA for the CDR3 is TGTGCCAGCAGCTCCCGGACTAGCGGGGGGGCTGATACGCAGTATTTT. Encoded protein: CASSSRTSGGADTQYF.

This chain connects TRBV6-5 to TRBJ1-1; D is uncertain. Germline V gives CDR1 MNHEY, CDR2 SVGAGI. The CDR3 has 14 amino acids. Trimming removed 7 bases from V and 7 bases from J, with 19 bases in between. CDR3 DNA sequence: TGTGCCAGCACCCTGGTGAGCGGAGAACTTGAAGCTTTCTTT. Translation gives CASTLVSGELEAFF.

The table lists this clone with a count of one. The rearrangement joins TRBV7-8 to TRBJ2-7, with D maybe TRBD1 (5 bases). Trimming left V 3 bases short and J 1 base short, with 13 bases between. CDR3 length equals 15 residues. Germline-derived CDR1 and CDR2 are SGHVS and FQNEAQ. The CDR3 reads CASSLMGQSSYEQYF. The CDR3 DNA sequence: TGTGCCAGCAGCTTGATGGGGCAGAGTTCCTACGAGCAGTACTTC.

J is TRBJ2-2 and V is TRBV18, with D tentatively TRBD2 (6 bases). The CDR3 is 13 amino acids. Germline V gene lookup returns CDR1 KGHSH and CDR2 LQKENI. Between the trimmed V and J ends, which lost 3 bases and 5 bases, there was a span of 7 bases. CDR3 sequence reads: CASSPTSTGELFF. The CDR3 nucleotides are TGTGCCAGCTCACCGACTAGTACCGGGGAGCTGTTTTTT. The full variable domain, in which reference TRBV18 and TRBJ2-2 provide the parts outside the CDR3, is NAGVMQNPRHLVRRRGQEARLRCSPMKGHSHVYWYRQLPEEGLKFMVYLQKENIIDESGMPKERFSAEFPKEGPSILRIQQVVRGDSAAYFCASSPTSTGELFFGEGSRLTVL.

This clone showed up just once. This rearrangement joins TRBV7-2 to TRBJ2-4; D might be TRBD1 (5 bases). Germline CDR1 SGHTA, CDR2 FQGNSA. There are 15 residues in the CDR3. V was clipped by 1 base and J by 4 bases, with 11 bases between them. As DNA, the CDR3 is TGTGCCAGCAGCTTAGGCTCTCAGGGAAAAAACATTCAGTACTTC. Translating gives CASSLGSQGKNIQYF.

The genes are TRBV5-4 and TRBJ2-1; D possibly corresponds to TRBD2 (6 bases). From germline, CDR1 is SGHNT and CDR2 YYREEE (reference sequence). Trimming shortened V by 3 bases and J by 9 bases, and 25 bases separated the two germline ends. CDR3 length equals 17 residues. The CDR3 protein is CASSSPTAGLYSVEQFF. In DNA, the CDR3 is TGTGCCAGCAGCTCCCCGACCGCGGGGCTCTATTCGGTTGAGCAGTTCTTC.

The CDR3 DNA is TGTGCCAGCAGTTTGGCGGCTTATGGCTACACCTTC. Encoded protein: CASSLAAYGYTF. The rearrangement links TRBV12-3 or TRBV12-4 to TRBJ1-2; D remains ambiguous. CDR3 length equals 12 residues. The V and J ends lost 3 bases and 5 bases respectively, with 7 bases between them.

This clone showed up just once. The chain uses TRBV19 and TRBJ1-2; D call uncertain. The V gene lost 1 base and the J gene lost 4 bases, with 10 bases spanning the gap. This CDR3 contains 14 residues. The V gene's germline CDR1 is LNHDA and CDR2 SQIVND (reference sequence). CDR3 in amino acids: CASSIGSAGYGYTF. CDR3 DNA: TGTGCCAGTAGTATAGGAAGTGCGGGCTATGGCTACACCTTC.

J is TRBJ2-3 and V is TRBV4-2, with 8 bases matching TRBD2. With 1 base clipped from V and 7 bases from J, the junction kept 1 base outside the gene matches. CDR1 LGHNA and CDR2 YNFKEQ come from the germline V gene. The CDR3 has 13 residues. The CDR3 region is CASSQGLAYTQYF. In DNA form, the CDR3 reads TGTGCCAGCAGCCAAGGACTAGCGTATACGCAGTATTTT.

V and J are TRBV5-4 and TRBJ2-3, with D perhaps TRBD1 (5 bases). The CDR3 is made up of 15 amino acids. Trimming removed 0 bases from V and 2 bases from J, with 10 bases in between. CDR1 is SGHNT and CDR2 is YYREEE in the germline V gene (reference sequence). The CDR3 region has the DNA TGTGCCAGCAGCTTGGGACAGAGTACCACAGATACGCAGTATTTT. Encoded protein: CASSLGQSTTDTQYF.

The gene calls are TRBV9 and TRBJ2-1; the match to TRBD2 covers 7 bases. This CDR3 is built from 15 residues. The germline gives CDR1 SGDLS, CDR2 YYNGEE. The trim removed 3 bases at V and 2 bases at J, leaving 5 bases unmatched. The CDR3 spells CASSASGTTYNEQFF. CDR3 DNA: TGTGCCAGCAGCGCATCCGGGACTACCTACAATGAGCAGTTCTTC.

This clone was seen at least ten times. This rearrangement joins TRBV6-5 to TRBJ2-3, with a weak D call TRBD1 (5 bases). V was cut by 8 bases and J by 2 bases, with 14 bases left in between. The CDR3 runs 14 residues. Looked up from germline, CDR1 is MNHEY and CDR2 is SVGAGI. The CDR3 region has the DNA TGTGCCAGCGACGACAGTTACTTCACAGATACGCAGTATTTT. It encodes CASDDSYFTDTQYF.